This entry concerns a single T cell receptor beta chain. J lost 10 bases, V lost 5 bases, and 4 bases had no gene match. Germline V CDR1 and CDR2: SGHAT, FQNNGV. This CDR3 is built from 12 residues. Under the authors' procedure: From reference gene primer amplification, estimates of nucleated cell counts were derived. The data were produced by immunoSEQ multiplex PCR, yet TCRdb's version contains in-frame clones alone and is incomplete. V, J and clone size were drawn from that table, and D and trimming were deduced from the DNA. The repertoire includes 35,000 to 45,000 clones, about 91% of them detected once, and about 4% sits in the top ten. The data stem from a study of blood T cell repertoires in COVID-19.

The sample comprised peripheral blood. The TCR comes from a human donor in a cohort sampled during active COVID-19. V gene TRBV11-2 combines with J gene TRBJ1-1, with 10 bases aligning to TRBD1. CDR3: CASSVDRGLAFF. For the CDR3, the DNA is TGTGCCAGCAGCGTCGACAGGGGGCTAGCTTTCTTT.